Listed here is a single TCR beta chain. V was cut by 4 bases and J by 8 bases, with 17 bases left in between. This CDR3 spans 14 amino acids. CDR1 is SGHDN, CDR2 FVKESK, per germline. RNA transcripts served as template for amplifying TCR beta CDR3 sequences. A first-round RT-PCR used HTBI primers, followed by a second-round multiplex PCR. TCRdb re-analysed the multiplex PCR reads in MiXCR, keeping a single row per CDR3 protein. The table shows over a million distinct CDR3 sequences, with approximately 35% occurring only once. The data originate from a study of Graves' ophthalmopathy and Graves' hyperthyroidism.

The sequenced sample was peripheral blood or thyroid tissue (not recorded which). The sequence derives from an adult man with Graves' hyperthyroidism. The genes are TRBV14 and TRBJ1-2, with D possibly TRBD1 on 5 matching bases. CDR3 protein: CASSRRQSKGGYTF. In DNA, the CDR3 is TGTGCCAGCAGCCGCAGACAGTCCAAGGGCGGCTACACCTTC.